The 18 T cell receptor beta chains below all came from one sample that was sequenced in a study of blood T cell repertoires in COVID-19. The data were produced by immunoSEQ multiplex PCR, yet TCRdb's version contains in-frame clones alone and is incomplete. The repertoire has 160,000 or so clones, 84% of them found once; the top ten carry 13% to 15%. The sample comprised PBMCs or T cells enriched from blood (not recorded which). These receptors were collected from a man over 45 who had recovered from COVID-19.

This rearrangement joins TRBV30 to TRBJ2-7; possibly TRBD2 for D (6 bases). From germline, CDR1 is GTSNPN and CDR2 SVGIG (reference sequence). This CDR3 has 12 residues. V gave up 5 bases and J gave up 1 base, with 9 bases separating them. The CDR3 sequence is CAWDGGSYEQYF. As DNA, the CDR3 is TGTGCCTGGGACGGAGGGTCCTACGAGCAGTACTTC.

The chain is built from TRBV24-1 and TRBJ2-5; D gene ambiguous. Trimming stripped 6 bases from V and 2 bases from J, with 9 bases between. CDR1 and CDR2 (germline): KGHDR, SFDVKD. The CDR3 extends over 13 amino acids. The CDR3 region has the DNA TGTGCCACCAGTATAAGAGAACAAGAGACCCAGTACTTC. Protein product: CATSIREQETQYF.

The V and J genes are TRBV19 and TRBJ1-5, with 8 positions matching TRBD1. CDR1 and CDR2 (germline): LNHDA, SQIVND (reference sequence). This CDR3 contains 16 residues. V trimming: 5 bases; J trimming: 7 bases; junction bases outside the gene matches: 13. The CDR3 reads CASSPRTGLMGQPQHF. The CDR3 coding sequence is TGTGCCAGTAGTCCCAGGACAGGGTTAATGGGACAGCCCCAGCATTTT.

This chain joins TRBV5-1 and TRBJ1-4; 7 nucleotides align to TRBD1. Germline CDR1 and CDR2: SGHRS and YFSETQ. V lost 5 bases and J lost 3; bases outside the gene matches: 13. CDR3 size: 17 residues. The CDR3 sequence is CASRPDRNGSANEKLFF. CDR3 DNA sequence: TGCGCCAGCAGACCGGACAGGAATGGCTCGGCTAATGAAAAACTGTTTTTT.

The V call is TRBV5-1, the J call TRBJ2-7; 9 nucleotides match TRBD1. Germline CDR1 and CDR2: SGHRS and YFSETQ. With 4 bases clipped from V and 0 bases from J, the junction kept 11 bases outside the gene matches. This CDR3 has 17 residues. The CDR3 here is CASSGGTGRSSSYEQYF. The CDR3 DNA reads TGCGCCAGCAGCGGGGGGACAGGGAGATCCAGCTCCTACGAGCAGTACTTC.

J is TRBJ1-6 and V is TRBV19, with D perhaps TRBD1 (6 bases). The V gene lost 3 bases and the J gene lost 10 bases, with 13 bases spanning the gap. The germline gives CDR1 LNHDA, CDR2 SQIVND (reference sequence). This CDR3 has 14 residues. In DNA, the CDR3 is TGTGCCAGTAGTATTCAGGGGACGAACTCACCCCTCCACTTT. It specifies CASSIQGTNSPLHF.

The chain uses TRBV6-1 and TRBJ1-6; 7 positions match TRBD1. Germline CDR1 is MNHNS and CDR2 is SASEGT. The V segment lost 3 bases and the J segment 0 bases; nucleotides outside the gene matches: 2. The CDR3 sequence is 16 residues long. The CDR3, as DNA: TGTGCCAGCAGTGAGGGACAGCGCTCCTATAATTCACCCCTCCACTTT. Translation: CASSEGQRSYNSPLHF.

The J gene is TRBJ1-5, the V gene TRBV3-1 (or the pseudogene TRBV3-2); 11 nucleotides agree with TRBD1. CDR1 is LGHDT and CDR2 is YNNKEL in the germline V gene (reference sequence). The CDR3 length is 20 residues. Trimming removed 3 bases from V and 0 bases from J; junction bases left unmatched: 13. CDR3 coding DNA: TGTGCCAGCAGCCAGTCCCTCGGGACAGGGGGGATTTATAGCAATCAGCCCCAGCATTTT. It encodes CASSQSLGTGGIYSNQPQHF.

This clone has just one count. The CDR3 DNA follows: TGTGCCAGCAGCGTAGGTGGACAGGGTAGCTACGAGCAGTACTTC. This sequence encodes CASSVGGQGSYEQYF. This rearrangement joins TRBV9 to TRBJ2-7, with 8 bases that match TRBD1. Germline loops: CDR1 SGDLS, CDR2 YYNGEE. Trimming cost V 0 bases and J 3 bases; bases outside gene matches: 5. The CDR3 covers 15 residues.

This rearrangement joins TRBV4-2 to TRBJ2-3; tentative D call: TRBD1 (5 bases). Germline lookup yields CDR1 LGHNA and CDR2 YNFKEQ. Trimming stripped 1 base from V and 2 bases from J, with 10 bases between. The CDR3 contains 15 residues. CDR3 in amino acids: CASSQVQDNTDTQYF. CDR3 DNA sequence: TGTGCCAGCAGCCAAGTACAGGACAACACAGATACGCAGTATTTT.

This chain joins TRBV2 and TRBJ2-5; 10 bases align to TRBD1. From germline, CDR1 is SNHLY and CDR2 FYNNEI. The CDR3 loop spans 14 amino acids. Trimming took 8 bases from V and 4 from J; bases not matched to a gene: 7. The CDR3, as DNA: TGTGCCAGCTGGGCCGGGACAGGGGTAGAGACCCAGTACTTC. This codes for CASWAGTGVETQYF. Filled out from reference TRBV2 and TRBJ2-5, the complete variable domain reads EPEVTQTPSHQVTQMGQEVILRCVPISNHLYFYWYRQILGQKVEFLVSFYNNEISEKSEIFDDQFSVERPDGSNFTLKIRSTKLEDSAMYFCASWAGTGVETQYFGPGTRLLVL.

V gene TRBV10-3 combines with J gene TRBJ2-7; the match to TRBD1 covers 9 bases. The germline gives CDR1 ENHRY, CDR2 SYGVKD. The CDR3 sequence is 13 residues long. The V gene end was trimmed by 10 bases and the J gene end by 6 bases; junction bases not matched to a gene: 10. The CDR3 region has the DNA TGTGCCAGCGGACAGGGGAACGAGGTCGAGCAGTACTTC. Its protein is CASGQGNEVEQYF.

The chain couples TRBV10-1 to TRBJ2-7; D is perhaps TRBD1 (5 bases). The CDR3 is made up of 14 amino acids. Trimming took 2 bases from V and 2 from J, leaving 10 bases between them. CDR1 and CDR2 (germline): WNHNN, SYGVQD (reference sequence). The CDR3 DNA is TGCGCCAGCAGTGAGGGACAAGGACCCTACGAGCAGTACTTC. Residues: CASSEGQGPYEQYF.

This clone was detected only a few times. The chain joins TRBV3-1 (or the pseudogene TRBV3-2) to TRBJ2-7, with 7 bases lining up with TRBD2. V was clipped by 5 bases and J by 6 bases; unmatched bases: 10. This CDR3 has 14 amino acids. Germline CDR1 and CDR2: LGHDT and YNNKEL (reference sequence). For the CDR3, the DNA is TGTGCCAGCAGCGGGGGAGGGAAGCTAGTCGAGCAGTACTTC. Translating it yields CASSGGGKLVEQYF.

V is TRBV5-8 and J is TRBJ2-1, with a tentative D call TRBD1 (5 bases). Trimming pared 5 bases from V and 16 bases from J, leaving 19 bases between. Germline V lookup: CDR1 SGHTS, CDR2 YDEGEE. CDR3 length: 12 amino acids. The CDR3 region has the DNA TGTGCCAGCAGTTTTCTCAGGGCGGATGAATTCTTC. It specifies CASSFLRADEFF.

A few counts support this clone. V gene TRBV4-1 combines with J gene TRBJ2-7; no reliable D call. CDR3 size: 14 residues. Germline values: CDR1 MGHRA, CDR2 YSYEKL. Trimming stripped 0 bases from V and 0 bases from J, with 6 bases between. The chain's CDR3 is CASSQEVSSYEQYF. In DNA, the CDR3 is TGCGCCAGCAGCCAAGAGGTGAGCTCCTACGAGCAGTACTTC.

This clone was counted a single time. This rearrangement joins TRBV20-1 to TRBJ2-1; 7 nucleotides agree with TRBD1. The CDR3 contains 11 residues. J gave up 15 bases and V 2 bases, and 7 bases lay outside the gene matches. Germline CDR1 DFQATT, CDR2 SNEGSKA (reference sequence). This CDR3 reads CSARHDRELFF. CDR3 DNA sequence: TGCAGTGCTAGACACGACAGGGAACTGTTCTTC.

The gene calls are TRBV5-1 and TRBJ2-1; 15 nucleotides agree with TRBD2. With V trimmed by 3 bases and J by 2 bases, 9 bases remained unmatched. Germline values: CDR1 SGHRS, CDR2 YFSETQ. The CDR3 sequence is 19 residues long. The CDR3 reads CASSSGLAGGPDPYNEQFF. CDR3 DNA sequence: TGCGCCAGCAGCTCGGGACTAGCGGGGGGCCCAGATCCCTACAATGAGCAGTTCTTC.